A single sample is the source of the 8 T cell receptor beta chains below, sequenced in a study of blood T cell repertoires in COVID-19. Libraries were prepared by immunoSEQ multiplex PCR; TCRdb keeps only in-frame clonotypes and omits some of them. Among 300,000 to 400,000 clones listed, around 84% were seen once. Sequencing used PBMCs or T cells enriched from blood (not recorded which). The receptor set was obtained from a woman aged 25 to 45 who had been exposed to COVID-19.

The chain combines TRBV3-1 (or the pseudogene TRBV3-2) with TRBJ2-3; 7 bases are shared with TRBD2. V shed 1 base, J shed 2 bases, and the junction held 9 bases outside the gene matches. The CDR3 covers 17 residues. Germline loops: CDR1 LGHDT, CDR2 YNNKEL (reference sequence). Here the CDR3 reads CASSQARSGAFTDTQYF. The CDR3 DNA sequence: TGTGCCAGCAGCCAAGCTCGCAGCGGGGCTTTCACAGATACGCAGTATTTT.

In its sample, this clone was seen a few times. The DNA for the CDR3 is TGTGCCAGCAGCTCCGGACAGGGAGCCTCTAACTATGGCTACACCTTC. It encodes CASSSGQGASNYGYTF. V is TRBV11-2 and J is TRBJ1-2; 8 bases agree with TRBD1. The V gene's germline CDR1 is SGHAT and CDR2 FQNNGV. This CDR3 is 16 amino acids long. Trimming at V came to 4 bases and at J to 0 bases, leaving 7 bases not matched to a gene.

V usage is TRBV5-1 and J usage is TRBJ1-1; TRBD1 matches 9 bases. Germline lookup yields CDR1 SGHRS and CDR2 YFSETQ. Trimming at V came to 0 bases and at J to 4 bases, leaving 4 bases not matched to a gene. The length of the CDR3 is 15 residues. The CDR3 loop reads CASSLGDRDVTEAFF. The CDR3, as DNA: TGCGCCAGCAGCTTGGGGGACAGGGACGTCACTGAAGCTTTCTTT.

The chain links TRBV5-6 to TRBJ2-3; TRBD2 matches at 8 bases. V trimming: 4 bases; J trimming: 2 bases; junction bases outside the gene matches: 9. Germline CDR1 SGHDT, CDR2 YYEEEE. The CDR3 contains 16 residues. CDR3 DNA: TGTGCCAGCAGCAAGGAGCGGGGGCCATTCACAGATACGCAGTATTTT. Translation gives CASSKERGPFTDTQYF.

The chain carries TRBV19 and TRBJ1-5, with a possible D match to TRBD1 (5 bases). This CDR3 is built from 16 residues. The germline V gene encodes CDR1 LNHDA and CDR2 SQIVND (reference sequence). The V gene lost 9 bases and the J gene lost 3 bases, with 21 bases spanning the gap. In nucleotides, the CDR3 is TGTGCCAGCCACACTCCCGGGCAGGGCATCAATCAGCCCCAGCATTTT. It specifies CASHTPGQGINQPQHF.

V is TRBV24-1 and J is TRBJ1-2; no clear D. This CDR3 contains 9 residues. The germline CDR1 and CDR2 sequences are KGHDR and SFDVKD. Trimming removed 12 bases from V and 9 bases from J, with 10 bases in between. DNA for the CDR3: TGTGCCCGGTCGCTCAGCTACACCTTC. This gives the protein CARSLSYTF.

The chain combines TRBV5-8 with TRBJ2-7; TRBD1 agrees at 9 bases. Germline-derived CDR1 and CDR2 are SGHTS and YDEGEE. The CDR3 covers 15 residues. V trimming: 2 bases; J trimming: 4 bases; junction bases outside the gene matches: 7. The CDR3 bases are TGTGCCAGCAGCTTAATGACAGGGGGGGGATACGAGCAGTACTTC. This encodes CASSLMTGGGYEQYF.

The rearrangement links TRBV20-1 to TRBJ2-7, with a weak D call TRBD1 (6 bases). Germline CDR1 is DFQATT and CDR2 is SNEGSKA (reference sequence). The ends were cut back, 3 bases at V and 5 bases at J, with 11 bases in the middle. The CDR3 is 12 residues long. The CDR3 reads CSASRQADEQYF. CDR3 nucleotides: TGCAGTGCTAGTAGACAGGCGGACGAGCAGTACTTC.